The 11 T cell receptor beta chains given below trace back to one sample, sequenced in a study of beta chain features in type 1 diabetes. The antigens for these receptors are not known. Expressed TCRB transcripts were sequenced after all isolated RNA was converted to cDNA. Measured with immunoSEQ multiplex PCR; TCRdb has only the in-frame clones, and not every one. The sample has around 110,000 clones, less than 20% seen once. Study outcomes and limitations: Shorter TCRB CDR3s, moderately but significantly so, were found in Type 1 diabetes patients in all four CD4+ subsets.

Sequencing was done on a sample of central memory CD4+ T cells from blood. Source of these receptors: a man aged 25 to 45 with type 1 diabetes.

In its sample, this clone was seen many times. The chain uses TRBV29-1 and TRBJ2-7; maybe TRBD1 (5 bases). CDR3 size: 14 residues. Trimming shortened V by 6 bases and J by 2 bases, and 17 bases separated the two germline ends. Germline CDR1 is SQVTM and CDR2 is ANQGSEA. The CDR3 coding sequence is TGCAGCGTGAGAGGACAAAAGGAACCCTACGAGCAGTACTTC. Protein: CSVRGQKEPYEQYF.

The V gene is TRBV28, the J gene TRBJ1-2; no clear D gene. Germline CDR1 MDHEN, CDR2 SYDVKM. The CDR3 is 13 amino acids. The V end lost 8 bases, the J end lost 2 bases, and 12 bases lay between the germline ends. This CDR3 is CASQDSRNYGYTF. The DNA of the CDR3 is TGTGCCAGCCAGGACTCTCGGAACTATGGCTACACCTTC.

The chain combines TRBV7-3 with TRBJ2-1, with a weak D call TRBD2 (5 bases). Germline CDR1 SGHTA, CDR2 FQGTGA. V lost 4 bases and J lost 8, with 18 bases in between. CDR3 size: 15 residues. CDR3: CASSSKLALADEQFF. As DNA, the CDR3 is TGTGCCAGCAGCTCAAAGCTAGCTTTGGCCGATGAGCAGTTCTTC.

V and J are TRBV7-2 and TRBJ2-1; D remains unclear. Germline V gene sequence: CDR1 SGHTA, CDR2 FQGNSA. V was clipped by 1 base and J by 6 bases, with 13 bases between them. This CDR3 comprises 15 residues. The CDR3, as DNA: TGTGCCAGCAGCTTAGATATCTTTGTTTCCAATGAGCAGTTCTTC. It translates to CASSLDIFVSNEQFF.

The chain links TRBV18 to TRBJ2-2, with D hard to call. V gave up 0 bases and J gave up 4 bases, with 6 bases separating them. This CDR3 spans 14 amino acids. CDR1 and CDR2 from the germline V gene are KGHSH and LQKENI. For the CDR3, the DNA is TGTGCCAGCTCACCACCAACACTCACCGGGGAGCTGTTTTTT. It encodes CASSPPTLTGELFF.

The genes are TRBV29-1 and TRBJ1-1; D unclear. Trimming removed 1 base at V and 3 bases at J, with 9 bases between. Per the germline V gene, CDR1 is SQVTM and CDR2 is ANQGSEA. The CDR3 consists of 13 residues. The CDR3 is CSVEAPGDTEAFF. Here the CDR3 DNA reads TGCAGCGTTGAAGCACCCGGGGACACTGAAGCTTTCTTT.

This clone has only a few counts. This chain uses TRBV6-6 with TRBJ2-3; 11 nucleotides match TRBD1. J was trimmed by 3 bases and V by 3 bases; bases with no gene match: 5. Germline values: CDR1 MNHNY, CDR2 SVGAGI (reference sequence). The CDR3 runs 16 residues. The CDR3 spells CASSYQGTGGTDTQYF. CDR3 bases: TGTGCCAGCAGTTATCAAGGGACAGGGGGGACAGATACGCAGTATTTT.

This rearrangement joins TRBV18 to TRBJ2-7; 7 positions match TRBD1. The CDR3 length is 14 residues. CDR1 and CDR2 (germline): KGHSH, LQKENI. Trimming removed 6 bases from V and 7 bases from J; junction bases left unmatched: 12. The CDR3 bases are TGTGCCAGCTCTCCGGGACAGACCACTGGGGAGCAGTACTTC. Its protein product is CASSPGQTTGEQYF.

This clone is labeled as medium-sized. The chain carries TRBV7-2 and TRBJ2-3; possible D gene TRBD2, 5 bases. V gave up 5 bases and J gave up 3 bases, with 15 bases separating them. The CDR3 is 15 amino acids. Germline V CDR1 and CDR2: SGHTA, FQGNSA. CDR3 loop: CASSLGSSRTDTQYF. The CDR3 bases are TGTGCCAGCAGCCTAGGGAGTAGTCGGACAGATACGCAGTATTTT.

This clone occurred a few times. The chain combines TRBV7-8 with TRBJ1-4; D ambiguous. The CDR3 is 13 amino acids. Germline CDR1 is SGHVS and CDR2 is FQNEAQ. Trimming stripped 0 bases from V and 8 bases from J, with 7 bases between. The CDR3 loop is CASSLAAAEKLFF. The CDR3 nucleotides read TGTGCCAGCAGCTTAGCGGCAGCCGAAAAACTGTTTTTT. Complete variable domain (other parts from reference TRBV7-8 and TRBJ1-4): GAGVSQSPRYKVAKRGQDVALRCDPISGHVSLFWYQQALGQGPEFLTYFQNEAQLDKSGLPSDRFFAERPEGSVSTLKIQRTQQEDSAVYLCASSLAAAEKLFFGSGTQLSVL.

The CDR3 DNA reads as TGTGCCAGCAGCCCCGGGACAGGATTTCTTGCCTACGAGCAGTACTTC. It codes for CASSPGTGFLAYEQYF. The V call is TRBV7-8, the J call TRBJ2-7; TRBD1 agrees at 8 bases. With V trimmed by 5 bases and J by 2 bases, 11 bases remained unmatched. CDR1 is SGHVS and CDR2 is FQNEAQ in the germline V gene. The CDR3 runs 16 residues. The complete variable domain, with remaining parts taken from reference TRBV7-8 and TRBJ2-7, reads GAGVSQSPRYKVAKRGQDVALRCDPISGHVSLFWYQQALGQGPEFLTYFQNEAQLDKSGLPSDRFFAERPEGSVSTLKIQRTQQEDSAVYLCASSPGTGFLAYEQYFGPGTRLTVT.